This TCR beta chain emerged from a study of blood T cells in healthy people across ages. At least 5 micrograms of total RNA were extracted per sample. This clonotype has a handful of counts. There are 17 residues in the CDR3. Germline V gene sequence: CDR1 MNHEY, CDR2 SVGAGI. V was trimmed by 4 bases and J by 1 base, leaving 14 bases between them. Sample-barcoded 5' priming and a J-beta primer mix drove a second PCR of roughly 7 to 11 cycles. MiXCR, run by TCRdb on the 5' RACE reads, gives a single entry per CDR3 protein. The sample records 500,000 to 650,000 distinct CDR3 sequences, roughly a quarter being singletons. The data also belong to a second study, concerning T cells of mothers and their children. That paper adds: Reverse transcription into cDNA received all extracted RNA, at around 1.5 ug per 15 ul. It was found that thymic selection shapes TCR recombination output similarly in related and unrelated pairs. Persistent microchimeric T cell clones were not found at ~100 per million sensitivity.

This clonotype was obtained from a boy aged 2-9 years in good health. This chain connects TRBV6-5 to TRBJ1-6; D is ambiguous. Sequencing was carried out using blood. The CDR3 is CASSFLDGLSYNSPLHF. The CDR3 nucleotides read TGTGCCAGCAGTTTCCTGGACGGGCTGTCCTATAATTCACCCCTCCACTTT.